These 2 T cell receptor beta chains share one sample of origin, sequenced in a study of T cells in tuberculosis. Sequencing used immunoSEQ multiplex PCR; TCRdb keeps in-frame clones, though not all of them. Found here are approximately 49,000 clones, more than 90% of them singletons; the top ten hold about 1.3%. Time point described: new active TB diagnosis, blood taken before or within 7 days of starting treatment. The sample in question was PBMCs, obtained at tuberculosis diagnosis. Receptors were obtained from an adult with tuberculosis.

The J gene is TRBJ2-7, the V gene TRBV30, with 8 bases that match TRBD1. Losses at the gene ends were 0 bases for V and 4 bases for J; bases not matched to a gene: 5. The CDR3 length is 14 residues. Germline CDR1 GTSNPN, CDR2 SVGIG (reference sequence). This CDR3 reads CAWSVRGRVYEQYF. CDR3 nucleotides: TGTGCCTGGAGTGTCAGGGGGCGAGTGTACGAGCAGTACTTC.

The CDR3 DNA is TGTGCCAGCAGCGCGAGCGGGCACACCGGGGAGCTGTTTTTT. This codes for CASSASGHTGELFF. This chain connects TRBV9 to TRBJ2-2, with D possibly TRBD2 on 6 matching bases. The germline V and J ends were trimmed by 3 bases and 3 bases, with 9 bases remaining between them. CDR1 SGDLS and CDR2 YYNGEE come from the germline V gene. The CDR3 consists of 14 residues.